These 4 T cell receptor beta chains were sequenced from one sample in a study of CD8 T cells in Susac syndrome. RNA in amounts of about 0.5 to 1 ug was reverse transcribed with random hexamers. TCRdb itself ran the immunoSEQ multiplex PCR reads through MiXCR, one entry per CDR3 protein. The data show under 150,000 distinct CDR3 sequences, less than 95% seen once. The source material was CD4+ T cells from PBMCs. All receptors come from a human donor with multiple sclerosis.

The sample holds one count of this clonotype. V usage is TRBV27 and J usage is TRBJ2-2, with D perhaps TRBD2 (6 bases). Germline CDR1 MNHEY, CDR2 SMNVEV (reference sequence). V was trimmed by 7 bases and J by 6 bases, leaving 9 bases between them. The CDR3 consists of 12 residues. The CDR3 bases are TGTGCCAGCACCGGGGGTCCCGGGGAGCTGTTTTTT. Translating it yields CASTGGPGELFF.

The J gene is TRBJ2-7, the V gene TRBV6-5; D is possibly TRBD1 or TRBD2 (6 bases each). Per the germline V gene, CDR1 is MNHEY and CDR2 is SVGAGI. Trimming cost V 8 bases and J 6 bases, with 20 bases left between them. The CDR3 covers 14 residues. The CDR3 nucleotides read TGTGCCAGCGGTATCAACAGGGCCGGGGGCGAGCAGTACTTC. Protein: CASGINRAGGEQYF.

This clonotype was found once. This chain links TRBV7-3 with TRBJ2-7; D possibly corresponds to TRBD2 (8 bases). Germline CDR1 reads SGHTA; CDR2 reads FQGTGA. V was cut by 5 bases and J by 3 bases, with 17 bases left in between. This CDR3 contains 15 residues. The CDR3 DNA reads TGTGCCAGCAGCCCAGGGGGAGCGGGGGACTACGAGCAGTACTTC. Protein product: CASSPGGAGDYEQYF.

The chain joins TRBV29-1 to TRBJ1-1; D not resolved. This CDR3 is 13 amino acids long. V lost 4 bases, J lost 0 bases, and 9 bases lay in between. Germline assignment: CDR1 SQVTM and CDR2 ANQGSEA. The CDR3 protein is CSVVRAVNTEAFF. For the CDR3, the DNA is TGCAGCGTTGTGAGGGCGGTGAACACTGAAGCTTTCTTT.